This entry lists 17 T cell receptor beta chains sequenced from one sample in a study of cytomegalovirus exposure and HLA in healthy donors. The PCR ran on 60 Vbeta and 13 Jbeta primers. Clones were read by immunoSEQ multiplex PCR, and TCRdb kept only the in-frame ones, dropping some. This table lists 80,000 to 100,000 clones. The sample consisted of PBMCs. These TCRs come from a man in his fifties or sixties in good health and CMV-seropositive.

The genes are TRBV10-3 and TRBJ2-1; D is perhaps TRBD1 (6 bases). The CDR3 contains 14 residues. The germline CDR1 and CDR2 sequences are ENHRY and SYGVKD. The ends were cut back, 4 bases at V and 7 bases at J, with 14 bases in the middle. The CDR3 sequence: CAISAPSTGNEQFF. CDR3 nucleotide sequence: TGTGCCATCAGTGCGCCGTCTACAGGGAATGAGCAGTTCTTC.

V and J are TRBV18 and TRBJ2-5; TRBD2 is a possible D gene (5 bases). The V gene lost 7 bases and the J gene lost 2 bases, with 14 bases spanning the gap. The V gene's germline CDR1 is KGHSH and CDR2 LQKENI. The CDR3 extends over 14 amino acids. This chain's CDR3 is CASCVRGGQETQYF. The CDR3 nucleotides read TGTGCCAGCTGTGTGCGCGGAGGACAAGAGACCCAGTACTTC.

The DNA of the CDR3 is TGTGCCAGCAGCTTGAACCCGGGACTAGCGGGAGAAAGGGGAGAGCAGTACTTC. It translates to CASSLNPGLAGERGEQYF. The chain carries TRBV7-2 and TRBJ2-7; 14 nucleotides agree with TRBD2. The junction had 14 bases not matched to a gene; V was cut back by 3 bases and J by 7 bases. The CDR3 totals 18 residues. CDR1 SGHTA and CDR2 FQGNSA come from the germline V gene.

V is TRBV7-9 and J is TRBJ1-1, with no clear D. This CDR3 region has 14 residues. Germline assignment: CDR1 SEHNR and CDR2 FQNEAQ (reference sequence). The V end was cut by 3 bases, the J end by 1 base, with 9 bases between. CDR3 residues: CASSFGLTNTEAFF. In DNA form, the CDR3 reads TGTGCCAGCAGCTTCGGACTGACGAACACTGAAGCTTTCTTT.

The chain has TRBV2 and TRBJ2-7, with TRBD2 matching 8 bases. The V segment lost 2 bases and the J segment 5 bases; nucleotides outside the gene matches: 8. This CDR3 has 15 residues. Looked up from germline, CDR1 is SNHLY and CDR2 is FYNNEI. The CDR3 sequence is CASSEWGGRSNEQYV. CDR3 DNA: TGTGCCAGCAGTGAATGGGGCGGGAGGTCCAACGAGCAGTACGTC.

The rearrangement links TRBV5-1 to TRBJ2-2; TRBD2 aligns across 11 bases. Germline V gene sequence: CDR1 SGHRS, CDR2 YFSETQ. The CDR3 sequence is 17 residues long. V lost 4 bases and J lost 0; bases outside the gene matches: 5. CDR3 coding DNA: TGCGCCAGCAGCCGGACTAGCGGGCTCGCGAACACCGGGGAGCTGTTTTTT. It translates to CASSRTSGLANTGELFF.

The chain combines TRBV18 with TRBJ2-6; 7 nucleotides line up with TRBD1. V was clipped by 3 bases and J by 2 bases; unmatched bases: 13. In germline, CDR1 is KGHSH, CDR2 LQKENI. The CDR3 covers 19 residues. CDR3 in amino acids: CASSPSPGVRGPGANVLTF. CDR3 DNA: TGTGCCAGCTCACCCTCACCCGGGGTAAGGGGGCCTGGGGCCAACGTCCTGACTTTC.

The V gene is TRBV11-2, the J gene TRBJ1-2; 8 nucleotides line up with TRBD1. This CDR3 has 14 amino acids. Looked up from germline, CDR1 is SGHAT and CDR2 is FQNNGV. The junction had 4 bases not matched to a gene; V was cut back by 1 base and J by 6 bases. The CDR3 here is CASSLVRGRNGYTF. CDR3 nucleotides: TGTGCCAGCAGCTTAGTCAGGGGGCGCAATGGCTACACCTTC.

This rearrangement joins TRBV11-3 to TRBJ1-1; D unclear. Looked up from germline, CDR1 is SGHNT and CDR2 is YENEEA. CDR3 length: 13 amino acids. The V gene lost 4 bases and the J gene lost 0 bases, with 6 bases spanning the gap. The CDR3 sequence: CASSWGVNTEAFF. The CDR3 DNA sequence: TGTGCCAGCAGCTGGGGAGTGAACACTGAAGCTTTCTTT.

V gene TRBV6-1 combines with J gene TRBJ2-1; 9 bases align to TRBD2. CDR1 is MNHNS and CDR2 is SASEGT in the germline V gene. Losses at the gene ends were 7 bases for V and 5 bases for J; bases not matched to a gene: 9. The CDR3 is made up of 15 amino acids. This chain's CDR3 is CASTRRGRVHNEQFF. The CDR3 coding sequence is TGTGCCAGCACGCGGCGCGGGAGGGTCCACAATGAGCAGTTCTTC.

The genes are TRBV1 and TRBJ2-2; TRBD2 is the table's D call, not checked against the DNA. TRBV1 is shown as a pseudogene. The CDR3 sequence is 17 residues long. Written as DNA, the CDR3 is TGCACCAGCAGCCTTACAAGGGCGGGAGATAGGGCCGGGGAGCTGTTTTTT. Translated: CTSSLTRAGDRAGELFF.

This sequence joins TRBV9 and TRBJ2-2; perhaps TRBD1 as D (6 bases). The germline gives CDR1 SGDLS, CDR2 YYNGEE. There are 16 residues in the CDR3. Trimming pared 0 bases from V and 0 bases from J, leaving 9 bases between. The CDR3 DNA follows: TGTGCCAGCAGCGTAGTCACAGGGACGAACACCGGGGAGCTGTTTTTT. It translates to CASSVVTGTNTGELFF.

The chain has TRBV11-3 and TRBJ2-2; 7 positions match TRBD1. The CDR3 is 14 amino acids. V lost 5 bases and J lost 3; bases outside the gene matches: 3. Germline CDR1 reads SGHNT; CDR2 reads YENEEA. CDR3 amino acids: CASSTQGYTGELFF. CDR3 in DNA: TGTGCCAGCAGCACACAGGGGTACACCGGGGAGCTGTTTTTT.

This chain links TRBV6-6 with TRBJ2-1; no firm D call. This CDR3 has 12 residues. Germline CDR1 is MNHNY and CDR2 is SVGAGI (reference sequence). Trimming shortened V by 4 bases and J by 9 bases, and 10 bases separated the two germline ends. This chain's CDR3 is CASSSNFPEQFF. The CDR3 DNA sequence: TGTGCCAGCAGTTCTAACTTCCCTGAGCAGTTCTTC.

The chain couples TRBV19 to TRBJ1-1, with a tentative D call TRBD1 (6 bases). V was pared by 9 bases and J by 0 bases, with 11 bases between. Germline values: CDR1 LNHDA, CDR2 SQIVND (reference sequence). The CDR3 runs to 13 residues. For the CDR3, the DNA is TGTGCCAGCTATGGACAGTTGAACACTGAAGCTTTCTTT. This translates into CASYGQLNTEAFF.

CDR3 coding DNA: TGTGCCAGCAGTTCTACTAGCGGGAGGGACGGGGGGCATGAGCAGTTCTTC. Translated, it gives CASSSTSGRDGGHEQFF. The chain carries TRBV7-9 and TRBJ2-1; the match to TRBD2 covers 13 bases. V shed 6 bases, J shed 8 bases, and the junction held 13 bases outside the gene matches. The CDR3 consists of 17 residues. Per germline, CDR1 SEHNR and CDR2 FQNEAQ (reference sequence).

The V call is TRBV5-1, the J call TRBJ2-1; D is possibly TRBD1 (6 bases). From germline, CDR1 is SGHRS and CDR2 YFSETQ. This CDR3 region has 14 residues. V was trimmed by 0 bases and J by 5 bases, leaving 9 bases between them. The CDR3 DNA is TGCGCCAGCAGCTTGGGTTGGACAGACAATGAGCAGTTCTTC. Translated: CASSLGWTDNEQFF.